Below are 30 T cell receptor beta chains sequenced from a single sample in a study of control samples from healthy donors and cancer patients. The method was immunoSEQ multiplex PCR; TCRdb's version includes in-frame clones alone and lacks a portion of them. This sample yields roughly 24,000 clones, of which roughly 83% are seen a single time; around a quarter belongs to the top ten. The source material was PBMCs. The receptors come from a man in his fifties or sixties with head and neck cancer.

The chain is built from TRBV19 and TRBJ2-7; 10 bases map to TRBD1. The CDR3 loop spans 14 amino acids. Per the germline V gene, CDR1 is LNHDA and CDR2 is SQIVND (reference sequence). V shed 4 bases and J 2 bases; nucleotides not matched to a gene: 2. The CDR3 region is CASSTDRGAYEQYF. The DNA of the CDR3 is TGTGCCAGTAGTACGGACAGGGGGGCCTACGAGCAGTACTTC.

The rearrangement uses TRBV11-2 and TRBJ2-1; D gene uncertain. Trimming cost V 0 bases and J 1 base, with 16 bases left between them. Germline CDR1 is SGHAT and CDR2 is FQNNGV. CDR3 length: 18 amino acids. The CDR3 nucleotides are TGTGCCAGCAGCTTAGATCTAAGTCCAATAAGGTCCTACAATGAGCAGTTCTTC. Its translation is CASSLDLSPIRSYNEQFF. Together with reference TRBV11-2 and TRBJ2-1, the CDR3 gives the full variable domain: EAGVAQSPRYKIIEKRQSVAFWCNPISGHATLYWYQQILGQGPKLLIQFQNNGVVDDSQLPKDRFSAERLKGVDSTLKIQPAKLEDSAVYLCASSLDLSPIRSYNEQFFGPGTRLTVL.

V and J are TRBV27 and TRBJ2-2; D is uncertain. This CDR3 has 13 amino acids. V lost 4 bases and J lost 6, with 9 bases in between. Germline CDR1 MNHEY, CDR2 SMNVEV (reference sequence). The CDR3 DNA reads as TGTGCCAGCAGTTCTCAGCCCCCCGGGGAGCTGTTTTTT. Protein: CASSSQPPGELFF.

This clone was found a few times. Other nucleotide sequences in the sample specify the same CDR3. CDR3 nucleotide sequence: TGTGCCAGCACCTGGGGAGGGATGGGTGGCTACACCTTC. Amino acid sequence: CASTWGGMGGYTF. J is TRBJ1-2 and V is TRBV28; no clear D. CDR1 and CDR2 (germline): MDHEN, SYDVKM. The CDR3 is made up of 13 amino acids. V was pared by 7 bases and J by 7 bases, with 16 bases between.

This clone is labeled medium-sized. This chain joins TRBV4-1 and TRBJ2-7; D might be TRBD2 (6 bases). CDR3 size: 16 residues. Germline values: CDR1 MGHRA, CDR2 YSYEKL. V was clipped by 1 base and J by 7 bases, with 20 bases between them. CDR3 nucleotide sequence: TGCGCCAGCAGCCAAGTACAAAAGGTGGACTACCGGGAGCAGTACTTC. Amino acids: CASSQVQKVDYREQYF.

The rearrangement uses TRBV7-2 and TRBJ2-5, with D tentatively TRBD2 (6 bases). The V gene's germline CDR1 is SGHTA and CDR2 FQGNSA. This CDR3 has 13 amino acids. V was clipped by 6 bases and J by 5 bases, with 13 bases between them. For the CDR3, the DNA is TGTGCCAGCAGTTTCGCGGGGATCGAGACCCAGTACTTC. The encoded protein is CASSFAGIETQYF.

V and J are TRBV3-1 (or the pseudogene TRBV3-2) and TRBJ2-1, with 12 bases fitting TRBD2. The CDR3 is made up of 16 amino acids. Germline CDR1 LGHDT, CDR2 YNNKEL (reference sequence). The trim removed 3 bases at V and 7 bases at J, leaving 7 bases unmatched. In DNA form, the CDR3 reads TGTGCCAGCAGCCACCAGACTAGCGGGAGTGTTAATGAGCAGTTCTTC. Translation: CASSHQTSGSVNEQFF.

The CDR3 spells CASSPTGVATNTEAFF. CDR3 sequence (DNA): TGTGCCAGCTCACCTACAGGGGTTGCCACGAACACTGAAGCTTTCTTT. The V and J genes are TRBV18 and TRBJ1-1, with 7 bases lining up with TRBD1. The CDR3 consists of 16 residues. The V and J ends lost 3 bases and 1 base, in that order; junction bases with no gene match: 8. CDR1 is KGHSH and CDR2 is LQKENI in the germline V gene.

The chain uses TRBV18 and TRBJ2-2, with 7 bases matching TRBD1. The germline CDR1 and CDR2 sequences are KGHSH and LQKENI. CDR3 length equals 15 residues. V was pared by 2 bases and J by 7 bases, with 7 bases of the junction left unmatched. The CDR3 region has the DNA TGTGCCAGCTCACCAGAGACAGGGTTCGGCGGGGAGCTGTTTTTT. Translating it yields CASSPETGFGGELFF.

The chain links TRBV5-1 to TRBJ2-5; D not resolved. This CDR3 has 16 residues. Germline lookup yields CDR1 SGHRS and CDR2 YFSETQ. V was trimmed by 0 bases and J by 1 base, leaving 13 bases between them. CDR3 region: CASSLGPHASQETQYF. The DNA of the CDR3 is TGCGCCAGCAGCTTGGGCCCCCACGCGTCCCAAGAGACCCAGTACTTC.

The chain has TRBV9 and TRBJ2-3; no firm D call. This CDR3 region has 14 residues. The V end lost 5 bases, the J end lost 7 bases, and 17 bases lay between the germline ends. Germline V lookup: CDR1 SGDLS, CDR2 YYNGEE. The CDR3 region is CASSLRSAAYTQYF. Here the CDR3 DNA reads TGTGCCAGCAGTCTTAGGTCAGCCGCCTATACGCAGTATTTT.

The rearrangement links TRBV5-1 to TRBJ1-6, with 8 bases matching TRBD1. Trimming cost V 2 bases and J 10 bases; bases outside gene matches: 11. CDR1 is SGHRS, CDR2 YFSETQ, per germline. CDR3 length: 16 amino acids. CDR3 amino acids: CASSFDTGTGGSPLHF. The CDR3 bases are TGCGCCAGCAGCTTCGATACCGGGACAGGTGGCTCACCCCTCCACTTT. Full variable domain (missing parts from reference TRBV5-1 and TRBJ1-6): KAGVTQTPRYLIKTRGQQVTLSCSPISGHRSVSWYQQTPGQGLQFLFEYFSETQRNKGNFPGRFSGRQFSNSRSEMNVSTLELGDSALYLCASSFDTGTGGSPLHFGNGTRLTVT.

This clone was picked up one time. The chain has TRBV5-6 and TRBJ2-3; 9 bases are a match to TRBD2. The CDR3 contains 15 residues. Germline assignment: CDR1 SGHDT and CDR2 YYEEEE. V trimming: 0 bases; J trimming: 5 bases; junction bases outside the gene matches: 4. The CDR3 sequence: CASSLGWRGGDTQYF. The CDR3 nucleotides are TGTGCCAGCAGCTTGGGTTGGCGGGGGGGAGATACGCAGTATTTT.

CDR3 bases: TGTGCCAGCAGCTTGGGAACTCTTGCAACTAATGAAAAACTGTTTTTT. Translated: CASSLGTLATNEKLFF. The chain has TRBV5-4 and TRBJ1-4; D is undetermined. The germline CDR1 and CDR2 sequences are SGHNT and YYREEE (reference sequence). Between the trimmed V and J ends, which lost 0 bases and 0 bases, there was a span of 9 bases. The CDR3 runs 16 residues.

The V call is TRBV7-9, the J call TRBJ2-7; 10 bases line up with TRBD2. The CDR3 consists of 15 residues. V dropped 5 bases and J dropped 3; count of bases not matched to a gene: 7. Germline V gene data show CDR1 as SEHNR and CDR2 as FQNEAQ (reference sequence). The CDR3 region has the DNA TGTGCCAGCAGCCCGGGACCTAGCGGGAGCTACGAGCAGTACTTC. It translates to CASSPGPSGSYEQYF.

This chain connects TRBV7-2 to TRBJ1-1; 7 bases align to TRBD1. The CDR3 runs to 15 residues. Unmatched junction bases numbered 10, after V lost 1 base and J lost 8 bases. Germline CDR1 and CDR2: SGHTA and FQGNSA. The CDR3 sequence is CASSLGGRGMKEAFF. The CDR3 region has the DNA TGTGCCAGCAGCTTAGGTGGCAGGGGGATGAAAGAAGCTTTCTTT.

This chain uses TRBV4-3 with TRBJ2-7, with D possibly matching TRBD1 (6 bases). Trimming pared 1 base from V and 6 bases from J, leaving 16 bases between. CDR1 is LGHNA and CDR2 is YSLEER in the germline V gene. There are 15 residues in the CDR3. The CDR3 sequence is CASSQAQGEEFEQYF. The CDR3 nucleotides read TGCGCCAGCAGCCAAGCACAGGGAGAAGAATTCGAGCAGTACTTC.

The chain is built from TRBV11-2 and TRBJ2-2, with 8 bases that match TRBD2. J was trimmed by 5 bases and V by 5 bases; bases with no gene match: 7. CDR3 size: 15 residues. The germline CDR1 and CDR2 sequences are SGHAT and FQNNGV. As DNA, the CDR3 is TGTGCCAGCAGCACCCGTACTAGCGGTACCGGGGAGCTGTTTTTT. Translated, it gives CASSTRTSGTGELFF.

This clone was counted between two and nine times. The chain links TRBV4-1 to TRBJ2-5; D possibly corresponds to TRBD1 (7 bases). V lost 1 base and J lost 4, with 13 bases in between. The V gene's germline CDR1 is MGHRA and CDR2 YSYEKL. This CDR3 region has 15 residues. Here the CDR3 DNA reads TGCGCCAGCAGCCAAGTTGGGCAGGGGGGAGAGACCCAGTACTTC. Amino acids: CASSQVGQGGETQYF.

V gene TRBV7-2 combines with J gene TRBJ2-7; the D gene is possibly TRBD1 (5 bases). Germline CDR1 reads SGHTA; CDR2 reads FQGNSA. V gave up 1 base and J gave up 7 bases, with 17 bases separating them. This CDR3 has 15 residues. The CDR3 DNA follows: TGTGCCAGCAGCTTAGATCCAGGGCCGAGTAGAGAGCAGTACTTC. Translation gives CASSLDPGPSREQYF.

The CDR3 region is CASSLWLVFQGGTEAFF. Written as DNA, the CDR3 is TGTGCCAGCAGTTTATGGTTGGTCTTCCAGGGGGGCACTGAAGCTTTCTTT. The rearrangement uses TRBV28 and TRBJ1-1; 7 nucleotides line up with TRBD1. V shed 0 bases, J shed 4 bases, and the junction held 11 bases outside the gene matches. The CDR3 is made up of 17 amino acids. Per the germline V gene, CDR1 is MDHEN and CDR2 is SYDVKM.

The V call is TRBV13, the J call TRBJ2-1; a possible D gene is TRBD1 (6 bases). The CDR3 runs 15 residues. Trimming removed 5 bases from V and 5 bases from J, with 16 bases in between. Germline V gene data show CDR1 as PRHDT and CDR2 as FYEKMQ (reference sequence). CDR3 loop: CASSIVRDTDNEQFF. In DNA, the CDR3 is TGTGCCAGCAGCATAGTCCGGGACACCGACAATGAGCAGTTCTTC.

This clone was detected once. The DNA for the CDR3 is TGTGCCAGCAGCCTCAGGACAGGGATAAACACAGATACGCAGTATTTT. It codes for CASSLRTGINTDTQYF. This chain uses TRBV5-8 with TRBJ2-3; 8 bases are shared with TRBD1. This CDR3 spans 16 amino acids. J lost 2 bases, V lost 4 bases, and 9 bases had no gene match. Germline V lookup: CDR1 SGHTS, CDR2 YDEGEE.

The chain joins TRBV7-9 to TRBJ1-6; D possibly corresponds to TRBD1 (5 bases). The germline gives CDR1 SEHNR, CDR2 FQNEAQ (reference sequence). Trimming pared 5 bases from V and 7 bases from J, leaving 12 bases between. The CDR3 is 14 residues long. CDR3 DNA: TGTGCCAGCAGCGTCCGGGACTACAATTCACCCCTCCACTTT. Protein product: CASSVRDYNSPLHF.

J is TRBJ2-3 and V is TRBV6-4; D is unclear. The V gene lost 4 bases and the J gene lost 0 bases, with 5 bases spanning the gap. From germline, CDR1 is MRHNA and CDR2 SNTAGT. The CDR3 contains 13 residues. The CDR3 is CASSGASTDTQYF. The DNA for the CDR3 is TGTGCCAGCAGTGGTGCTAGCACAGATACGCAGTATTTT.

The genes are TRBV28 and TRBJ2-1; D gene ambiguous. V lost 9 bases and J 1 base, leaving 7 bases between the germline ends. Germline V gives CDR1 MDHEN, CDR2 SYDVKM. The CDR3 extends over 12 amino acids. This CDR3 is CASKQSYNEQFF. CDR3 sequence (DNA): TGTGCCAGTAAACAGTCCTACAATGAGCAGTTCTTC.

Concerning this clone itself: An end of the junction does not agree with germline; a read error may underlie this. The chain combines TRBV15 with TRBJ1-5, with no clear D. The length of the CDR3 is 15 residues. Germline V gene lookup returns CDR1 LNHNV and CDR2 YYDKDF (reference sequence). CDR3 nucleotides: TGTGCCACCAGCAGAGATCACGGCGGGAATCGGCCCCAGCATTTT. This translates into CATSRDHGGNRPQHF.

The CDR3 is CSASWGSTEAFF. The CDR3 DNA reads TGCAGTGCTAGTTGGGGGAGCACTGAAGCTTTCTTT. The V call is TRBV20-1, the J call TRBJ1-1; possibly TRBD1 for D (5 bases). This CDR3 spans 12 amino acids. Trimming removed 3 bases at V and 4 bases at J, with 9 bases between. In germline, CDR1 is DFQATT, CDR2 SNEGSKA (reference sequence).

In this sample, this clone turned up a few times. CDR3 coding DNA: TGTGCCAGCAGTTACTTCGCGGGGGGGCCGCAGAAGATGTCCGGGGAGCTGTTTTTT. It codes for CASSYFAGGPQKMSGELFF. The V call is TRBV6-2 or TRBV6-3, the J call TRBJ2-2; 9 nucleotides agree with TRBD2. The V and J ends lost 1 base and 6 bases, in that order; junction bases with no gene match: 15. Germline V gives CDR1 MNHEY, CDR2 SVGEGT. This CDR3 spans 19 amino acids.

The V and J genes are TRBV9 and TRBJ2-1; TRBD2 agrees at 7 bases. The CDR3 is made up of 15 amino acids. V lost 5 bases, J lost 5 bases, and 10 bases stayed unmatched. The germline gives CDR1 SGDLS, CDR2 YYNGEE. In DNA form, the CDR3 reads TGTGCCAGCAGTCCCACGAGCGGGGTGAACAATGAGCAGTTCTTC. Translation gives CASSPTSGVNNEQFF. Looking up the rest from reference TRBV9 and TRBJ2-1 gives the full variable domain: DSGVTQTPKHLITATGQRVTLRCSPRSGDLSVYWYQQSLDQGLQFLIQYYNGEERAKGNILERFSAQQFPDLHSELNLSSLELGDSALYFCASSPTSGVNNEQFFGPGTRLTVL.